The next 17 T cell receptor beta chains were all read from a single sample in a study of blood T cell repertoires in COVID-19. Assay used: immunoSEQ multiplex PCR; TCRdb lists only in-frame clones, some missing. Among 250,000 or so clones listed, roughly 91% were seen once. Sample: peripheral blood. The receptor source for this set is a woman in her 40s who had recovered from COVID-19.

This clone has a handful of counts. The junction departs from the called germline gene at one end, perhaps through a read error. This chain uses TRBV7-6 with TRBJ1-6; D not certain. CDR1 SGHVS and CDR2 FNYEAQ come from the germline V gene. The CDR3 sequence is 10 residues long. The DNA for the CDR3 is TGTGCCAGCAGCTTGGCCCCGGACTGGTTT. It specifies CASSLAPDWF.

In its sample, this clone was seen once. J is TRBJ2-3 and V is TRBV6-2 or TRBV6-3, with 8 bases aligning to TRBD2. The J segment lost 4 bases and the V segment lost 2 bases, leaving 14 bases of the junction unmatched. The CDR3 runs 18 residues. The V gene's germline CDR1 is MNHEY and CDR2 SVGEGT. CDR3 bases: TGTGCCAGCAGTTACGGCGAGGCTAGCGGGTTACCGGCAGATACGCAGTATTTT. This encodes CASSYGEASGLPADTQYF.

This chain uses TRBV6-2 or TRBV6-3 with TRBJ2-4; TRBD1 agrees at 7 bases. The CDR3 runs 14 residues. CDR1 is MNHEY, CDR2 SVGEGT, per germline. The J segment lost 4 bases and the V segment lost 5 bases, leaving 5 bases of the junction unmatched. The CDR3 region has the DNA TGTGCCAGCAGTGCGCCGGGACAGAAAAACATTCAGTACTTC. This translates into CASSAPGQKNIQYF.

CDR3 coding DNA: TGTGCCAGCAGTTACATGTGGGCAGGTGGGAGGTCGAATGAGCAGTTCTTC. Translating gives CASSYMWAGGRSNEQFF. The rearrangement uses TRBV6-2 or TRBV6-3 and TRBJ2-1, with D tentatively TRBD2 (6 bases). This CDR3 contains 17 residues. Looked up from germline, CDR1 is MNHEY and CDR2 is SVGEGT. V was clipped by 2 bases and J by 7 bases, with 21 bases between them.

V gene TRBV10-3 combines with J gene TRBJ1-1, with 7 bases matching TRBD1. Germline V gene sequence: CDR1 ENHRY, CDR2 SYGVKD. Trimming at V came to 4 bases and at J to 1 base, leaving 6 bases not matched to a gene. The length of the CDR3 is 15 residues. The CDR3 protein is CAISARQGQNTEAFF. The DNA for the CDR3 is TGTGCCATCAGTGCCCGACAGGGTCAGAACACTGAAGCTTTCTTT.

The genes are TRBV19 and TRBJ2-3, with D uncertain. V was trimmed by 3 bases and J by 2 bases, leaving 9 bases between them. CDR3 length: 14 residues. The germline CDR1 and CDR2 sequences are LNHDA and SQIVND (reference sequence). CDR3: CASSIGHLTDTQYF. The CDR3 bases are TGTGCCAGTAGTATTGGCCACCTCACAGATACGCAGTATTTT.

CDR3 residues: CASSPGSHTGELFF. The CDR3 DNA reads TGTGCCAGCAGCCCCGGGTCCCACACCGGGGAGCTGTTTTTT. The rearrangement links TRBV3-1 (or the pseudogene TRBV3-2) to TRBJ2-2; D is unresolved. The V gene lost 4 bases and the J gene lost 3 bases, with 9 bases spanning the gap. The CDR3 covers 14 residues. Germline lookup yields CDR1 LGHDT and CDR2 YNNKEL (reference sequence).

The rearrangement joins TRBV28 to TRBJ2-7; 7 bases match TRBD1. Losses at the gene ends were 6 bases for V and 4 bases for J; bases not matched to a gene: 12. Germline V CDR1 and CDR2: MDHEN, SYDVKM. The CDR3 totals 15 residues. CDR3 DNA: TGTGCCAGCAGACCCACAGGGGAGAGGAGGTACGAGCAGTACTTC. This sequence encodes CASRPTGERRYEQYF.

The chain links TRBV11-2 to TRBJ2-5, with D tentatively TRBD2 (5 bases). The CDR3 is 13 amino acids. Per the germline V gene, CDR1 is SGHAT and CDR2 is FQNNGV. The V end lost 5 bases, the J end lost 1 base, and 8 bases lay between the germline ends. The CDR3 bases are TGTGCCAGCAGCGGACTCCCCCAAGAGACCCAGTACTTC. Protein: CASSGLPQETQYF. The complete variable domain, with remaining parts taken from reference TRBV11-2 and TRBJ2-5, reads EAGVAQSPRYKIIEKRQSVAFWCNPISGHATLYWYQQILGQGPKLLIQFQNNGVVDDSQLPKDRFSAERLKGVDSTLKIQPAKLEDSAVYLCASSGLPQETQYFGPGTRLLVL.

J is TRBJ2-3 and V is TRBV7-2; D possibly corresponds to TRBD2 (6 bases). V dropped 3 bases and J dropped 2 bases, with 9 bases sitting between them. The germline V gene has CDR1 SGHTA and CDR2 FQGNSA. CDR3 length: 14 residues. The CDR3 is CASSFGGTTDTQYF. Written as DNA, the CDR3 is TGTGCCAGCAGCTTCGGGGGAACCACAGATACGCAGTATTTT.

In DNA form, the CDR3 reads TGTGCCAGCATCGGGGGGGCTAACTATGGCTACACCTTC. Amino acids: CASIGGANYGYTF. This chain uses TRBV5-4 with TRBJ1-2, with a possible D match to TRBD1 (5 bases). Deletions cut 6 bases from V and 0 bases from J, with 9 bases between. CDR1 and CDR2 from the germline V gene are SGHNT and YYREEE (reference sequence). CDR3 size: 13 residues.

The chain couples TRBV27 to TRBJ2-7, with D possibly being TRBD1 (5 bases). V was cut by 0 bases and J by 0 bases, with 18 bases left in between. CDR3 length equals 18 residues. CDR1 MNHEY and CDR2 SMNVEV come from the germline V gene (reference sequence). The CDR3 DNA reads TGTGCCAGCAGTTTATCACAGGACGAACCTCGTTTCTCCTACGAGCAGTACGTC. This gives the protein CASSLSQDEPRFSYEQYV.

The chain recombines TRBV18 with TRBJ1-3; the match to TRBD1 covers 7 bases. The CDR3 totals 19 residues. With 1 base clipped from V and 0 bases from J, the junction kept 12 bases outside the gene matches. Germline CDR1 is KGHSH and CDR2 is LQKENI. CDR3 residues: CASSPRVVGTADSGNTIYF. CDR3 bases: TGTGCCAGCTCACCACGGGTGGTGGGGACAGCCGACTCTGGAAACACCATATATTTT.

This clone was recorded a few times. The rearrangement uses TRBV6-5 and TRBJ2-7, with 9 bases identical to TRBD1. The length of the CDR3 is 14 residues. The junction had 2 bases not matched to a gene; V was cut back by 4 bases and J by 1 base. Germline-derived CDR1 and CDR2 are MNHEY and SVGAGI. The CDR3 DNA follows: TGTGCCAGCAGTTCCGGGACAGGGTCCTACGAGCAGTACTTC. Its translation is CASSSGTGSYEQYF.

This chain uses TRBV5-1 with TRBJ2-5, with TRBD2 matching over 10 bases. Germline V gene lookup returns CDR1 SGHRS and CDR2 YFSETQ. Losses at the gene ends were 4 bases for V and 4 bases for J; bases not matched to a gene: 7. This CDR3 comprises 15 residues. CDR3 in amino acids: CASSPAGGGGETQYF. The CDR3 bases are TGCGCCAGCAGCCCAGCGGGGGGGGGTGGAGAGACCCAGTACTTC.

The chain recombines TRBV5-1 with TRBJ2-1, with 8 positions matching TRBD2. CDR1 and CDR2 from the germline V gene are SGHRS and YFSETQ. The CDR3 loop spans 11 amino acids. The ends lost 5 bases at V and 15 bases at J; junction bases unmatched: 7. CDR3 sequence: CASREAREVFF. The CDR3 DNA reads TGCGCCAGCAGAGAGGCGCGGGAGGTGTTCTTC.

This chain connects TRBV7-9 to TRBJ1-2, with 10 bases matching TRBD1. Germline V gene sequence: CDR1 SEHNR, CDR2 FQNEAQ (reference sequence). This CDR3 region has 15 residues. V dropped 4 bases and J dropped 0; count of bases not matched to a gene: 2. The CDR3 DNA sequence: TGTGCCAGCAGCTCCGGGACAGGGGCTAACTATGGCTACACCTTC. Residues: CASSSGTGANYGYTF.